This T cell receptor (beta chain) emerged from a study of cytomegalovirus exposure and HLA in healthy donors. Germline V lookup: CDR1 MDHEN, CDR2 SYDVKM. The CDR3 is 18 amino acids. Trimming at V came to 6 bases and at J to 3 bases, leaving 14 bases not matched to a gene. The PCR contained 60 Vbeta and 13 Jbeta primers. Per the original methods: In a later analysis, 80 million or so unique TCR beta chains included roughly 11 million shared by two or more donors. Sequencing was performed with immunoSEQ multiplex PCR; in TCRdb, only in-frame clones are kept and a portion is missing. V, J and clone size are taken as reported in that table, and D and trimming were inferred from the DNA itself. The sample includes about 100,000 clones, more than 80% of them seen just once. Study-level findings and limits: The study reported that TCR beta sequences accurately predicted HLA-A and HLA-B alleles in most subjects. In an earlier analysis, about 87% or about 30%: the productive usage of most TCR beta V segments.

Comment on this clone: Its matching antigen is unknown.

The clonotype originates from a young man in good health and CMV-seronegative. The chain couples TRBV28 to TRBJ2-2; TRBD1 matches 9 bases. The sequenced sample was PBMCs. CDR3: CASRERAGTGKYTGELFF. The CDR3 DNA follows: TGTGCCAGCAGGGAAAGAGCCGGGACAGGGAAGTACACCGGGGAGCTGTTTTTT.